This T cell receptor (beta chain) was identified in a study of blood T cell repertoires in COVID-19 (dated by TCRdb to 2020 to 2021). Study-level background: Collaborator samples came from the United States, Italy and Spain and covered acute and convalescent phases of COVID-19. The dataset comprised deeply sampled blood TCRbeta repertoires from subjects exposed to, actively infected with, or recovered from COVID-19. The samples were drawn from the first 160 participants of the ongoing ImmuneRACE study and from 1,254 subjects provided by 6 global collaborators. Where available, HLA class I and class II types were taken from metadata supplied by the sample provider and were not determined by assay-based typing. Nearly every sample came with metadata listing a de-identified subject ID, COVID-19 status, age in years and sex. A freely available public database, intended as a resource for researchers studying the immune response to SARS-CoV-2, is where the repertoires were released. The material from the prospective study consisted of cDNA or gDNA derived from T cells, B-cell-depleted T cells, or PBMCs. Results the study describes overall, beyond this receptor: The quantity of clinical and demographic metadata differed by source and by participant and was supplied without curation.

Inclusive of the bounding cysteine and phenylalanine, the CDR3 is 15 residues long. Solely the CDR3 DNA is kept, with 45 bases framed from the first base. The junction shows trimming of 6 bases on V and 8 bases on J, and the gene matches do not reach 13 bases of it. CDR1 and CDR2, per the germline V gene, are MNHEY and SVGEGT. TCRbeta CDR3 regions were amplified from genomic DNA using the immunoSEQ Assay, a bias-controlled multiplex PCR. On the authors' methods: Within the assay, amplification of reference gene primers was used to estimate how many nucleated cells each sample contained. To quantify the absolute abundance of each unique TCRbeta CDR3 rearrangement, sequence reads were collapsed and filtered. For each sample, productive Simpson clonality was calculated as the square root of Simpson's diversity index over productive rearrangements. TCRdb stores this immuneACCESS table with in-frame sequences only. Part of the clones is absent; in the studies checked, under half of the shortfall reflects unresolved V genes, and no reason is known for the rest. V and J calls and clone size come straight from that table; D and trimming were deduced from the DNA. A total of 250,000 to 350,000 clones appear in this sample, 75% to 90% of them only once. The ten largest clones add up to about 2.2% of the sample.

A second Seattle source provided samples from volunteer blood donors who had recovered from COVID-19. Whole blood was collected in K2EDTA tubes by collaborating institutions according to the institutions' own protocols. For TCRbeta analysis, collaborators shipped samples as frozen whole blood, isolated PBMCs, or DNA extracted from either of those sample types. In regard to this clone: This clone's antigen is unknown. Base-call qualities are not available, and no considerably larger clone is one nucleotide away.

This chain joins TRBV6-2 or TRBV6-3 to TRBJ2-7, with 10 middle bases fitting TRBD1. The sequence came from a woman between 50 and 59 years old who had recovered from COVID-19. The sequenced sample consisted of peripheral blood. The sequenced DNA: TGTGCCAGCAGCCCTCCCCGACAGGGGGCCAGGAAGCAGTACTTC. It specifies CASSPPRQGARKQYF.